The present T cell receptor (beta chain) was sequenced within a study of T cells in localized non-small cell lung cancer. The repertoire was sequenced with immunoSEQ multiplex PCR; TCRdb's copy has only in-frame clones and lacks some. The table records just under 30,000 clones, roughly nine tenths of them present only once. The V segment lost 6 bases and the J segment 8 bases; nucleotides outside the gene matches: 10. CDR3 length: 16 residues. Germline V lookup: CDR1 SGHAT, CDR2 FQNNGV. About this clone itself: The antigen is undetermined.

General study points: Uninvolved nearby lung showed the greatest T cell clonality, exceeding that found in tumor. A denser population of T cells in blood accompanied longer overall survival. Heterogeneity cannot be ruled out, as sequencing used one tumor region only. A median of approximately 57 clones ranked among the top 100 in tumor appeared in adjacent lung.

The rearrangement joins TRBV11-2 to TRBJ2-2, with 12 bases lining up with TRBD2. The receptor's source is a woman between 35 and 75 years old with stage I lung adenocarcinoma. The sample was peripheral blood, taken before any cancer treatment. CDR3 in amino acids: CASRRLAGAWSGELFF. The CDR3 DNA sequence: TGTGCCAGCAGGAGACTAGCGGGAGCGTGGTCGGGGGAGCTGTTTTTT.